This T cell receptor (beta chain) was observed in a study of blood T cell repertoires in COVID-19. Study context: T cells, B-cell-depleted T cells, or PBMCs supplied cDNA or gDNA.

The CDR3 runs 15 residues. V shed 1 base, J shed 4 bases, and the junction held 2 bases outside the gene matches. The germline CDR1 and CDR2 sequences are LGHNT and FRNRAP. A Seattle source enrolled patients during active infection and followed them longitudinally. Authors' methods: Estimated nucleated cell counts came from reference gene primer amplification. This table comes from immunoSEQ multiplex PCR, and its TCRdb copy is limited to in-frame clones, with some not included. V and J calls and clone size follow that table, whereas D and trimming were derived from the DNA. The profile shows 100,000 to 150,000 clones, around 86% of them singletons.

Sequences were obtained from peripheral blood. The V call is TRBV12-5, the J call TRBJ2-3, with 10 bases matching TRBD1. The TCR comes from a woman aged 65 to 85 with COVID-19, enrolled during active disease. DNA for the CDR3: TGTGCTAGTGGTTTGGGACAGGGGGCCCCAGATACGCAGTATTTT. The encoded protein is CASGLGQGAPDTQYF.